The present T cell receptor (beta chain) was sequenced within a study of blood T cell repertoires in COVID-19. The protocol was immunoSEQ multiplex PCR, while the TCRdb copy is restricted to in-frame clones and leaves out a portion. Among 95,000 to 150,000 clones listed, 84% were seen once. This CDR3 is 15 amino acids long. Sequencing used PBMCs or T cells enriched from blood (not recorded which). This clonotype was obtained from a woman aged 25 to 39 who had recovered from COVID-19. The gene calls are TRBV21-1 and TRBJ1-3; the DNA was not used to check the table's D call, TRBD1. TRBV21-1 is designated a pseudogene. The CDR3: CDGQGKRNSGNTIYF. The CDR3 DNA reads TGTGATGGACAGGGGAAAAGAAACTCTGGAAACACCATATATTTT.